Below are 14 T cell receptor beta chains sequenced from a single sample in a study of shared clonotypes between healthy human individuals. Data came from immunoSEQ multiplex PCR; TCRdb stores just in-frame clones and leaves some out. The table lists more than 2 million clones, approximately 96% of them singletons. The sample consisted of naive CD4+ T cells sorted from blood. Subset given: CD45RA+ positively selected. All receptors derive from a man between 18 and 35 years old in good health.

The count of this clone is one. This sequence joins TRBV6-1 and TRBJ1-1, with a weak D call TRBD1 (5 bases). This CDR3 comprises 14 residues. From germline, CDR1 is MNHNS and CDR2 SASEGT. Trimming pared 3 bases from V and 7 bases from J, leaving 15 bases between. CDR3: CASSDGRVTNEAFF. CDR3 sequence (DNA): TGTGCCAGCAGTGATGGCAGGGTGACGAATGAAGCTTTCTTT.

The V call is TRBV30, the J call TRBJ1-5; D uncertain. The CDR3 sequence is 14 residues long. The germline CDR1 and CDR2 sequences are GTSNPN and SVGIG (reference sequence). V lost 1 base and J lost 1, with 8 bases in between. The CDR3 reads CAWSGLSSNQPQHF. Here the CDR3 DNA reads TGTGCCTGGAGTGGACTGTCAAGCAATCAGCCCCAGCATTTT.

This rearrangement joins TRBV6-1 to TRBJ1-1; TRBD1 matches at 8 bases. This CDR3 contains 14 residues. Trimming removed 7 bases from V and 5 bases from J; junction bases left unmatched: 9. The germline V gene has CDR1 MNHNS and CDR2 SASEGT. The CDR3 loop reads CASNLDRGGTEAFF. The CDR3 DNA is TGTGCCAGCAATTTAGACAGGGGAGGTACTGAAGCTTTCTTT.

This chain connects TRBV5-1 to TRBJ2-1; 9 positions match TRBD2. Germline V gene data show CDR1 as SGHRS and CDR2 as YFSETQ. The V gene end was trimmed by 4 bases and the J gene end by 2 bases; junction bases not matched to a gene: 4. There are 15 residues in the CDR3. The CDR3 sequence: CASSRSGRAYNEQFF. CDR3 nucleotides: TGCGCCAGCAGCCGTAGCGGGAGAGCCTACAATGAGCAGTTCTTC.

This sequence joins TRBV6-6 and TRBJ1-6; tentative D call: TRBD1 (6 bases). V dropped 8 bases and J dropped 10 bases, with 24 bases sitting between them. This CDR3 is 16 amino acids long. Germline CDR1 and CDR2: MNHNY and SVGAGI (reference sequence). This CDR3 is CASSQARDIDWSPLHF. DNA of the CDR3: TGTGCCAGCTCTCAGGCACGGGACATCGACTGGTCACCCCTCCACTTT.

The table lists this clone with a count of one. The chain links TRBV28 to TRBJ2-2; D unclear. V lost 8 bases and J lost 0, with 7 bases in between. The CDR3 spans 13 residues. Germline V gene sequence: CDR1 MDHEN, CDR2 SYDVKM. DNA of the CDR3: TGTGCCAGCGGACGGACGAACACCGGGGAGCTGTTTTTT. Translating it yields CASGRTNTGELFF.

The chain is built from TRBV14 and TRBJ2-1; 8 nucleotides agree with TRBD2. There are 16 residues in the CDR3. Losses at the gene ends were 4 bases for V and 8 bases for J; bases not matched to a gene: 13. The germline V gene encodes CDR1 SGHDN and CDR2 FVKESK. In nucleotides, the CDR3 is TGTGCCAGCAGCCGGTTACTAAGCGGGAGTACCGATGAGCAGTTCTTC. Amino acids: CASSRLLSGSTDEQFF.

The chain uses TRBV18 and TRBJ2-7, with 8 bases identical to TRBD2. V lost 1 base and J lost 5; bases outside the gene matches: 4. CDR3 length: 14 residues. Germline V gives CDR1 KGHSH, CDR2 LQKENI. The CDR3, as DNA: TGTGCCAGCTCACCACGACTAGCGAATAACGAGCAGTACTTC. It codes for CASSPRLANNEQYF.

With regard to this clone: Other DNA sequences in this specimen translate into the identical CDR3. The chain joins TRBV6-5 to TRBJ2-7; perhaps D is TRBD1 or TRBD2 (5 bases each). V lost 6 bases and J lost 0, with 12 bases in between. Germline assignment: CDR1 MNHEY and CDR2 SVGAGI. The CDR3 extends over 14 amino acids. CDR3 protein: CASRRGLSSYEQYF. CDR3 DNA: TGTGCCAGCAGGAGGGGCTTAAGCTCCTACGAGCAGTACTTC.

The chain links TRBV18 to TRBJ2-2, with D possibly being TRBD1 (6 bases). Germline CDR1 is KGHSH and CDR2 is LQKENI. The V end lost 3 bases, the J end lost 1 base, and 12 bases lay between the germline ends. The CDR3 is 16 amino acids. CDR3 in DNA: TGTGCCAGCTCACCCCGCCGGACAGAGAACACCGGGGAGCTGTTTTTT. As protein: CASSPRRTENTGELFF.

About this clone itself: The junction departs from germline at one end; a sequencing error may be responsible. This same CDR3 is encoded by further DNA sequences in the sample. The CDR3 reads CASSLTGGNQPQHF. The CDR3 DNA reads TGCGCCAGCAGCTTGACAGGGGGCAACCAGCCCCAGCATTTT. The chain links TRBV5-1 to TRBJ1-5, with 9 bases matching TRBD1. This CDR3 has 14 residues. The germline V gene has CDR1 SGHRS and CDR2 YFSETQ.

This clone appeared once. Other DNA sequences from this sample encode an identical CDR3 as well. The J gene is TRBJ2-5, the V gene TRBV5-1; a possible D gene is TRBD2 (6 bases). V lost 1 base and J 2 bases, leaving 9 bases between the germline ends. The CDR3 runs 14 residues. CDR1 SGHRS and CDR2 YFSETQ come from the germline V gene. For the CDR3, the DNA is TGCGCCAGCAGCTTGTCGGGACTGCAAGAGACCCAGTACTTC. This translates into CASSLSGLQETQYF.

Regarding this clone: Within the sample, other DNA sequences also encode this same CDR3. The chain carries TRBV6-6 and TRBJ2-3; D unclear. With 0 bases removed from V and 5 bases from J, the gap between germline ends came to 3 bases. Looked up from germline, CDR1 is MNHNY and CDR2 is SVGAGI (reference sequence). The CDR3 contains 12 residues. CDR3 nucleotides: TGTGCCAGCAGTTACTCTGGAGATACGCAGTATTTT. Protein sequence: CASSYSGDTQYF.

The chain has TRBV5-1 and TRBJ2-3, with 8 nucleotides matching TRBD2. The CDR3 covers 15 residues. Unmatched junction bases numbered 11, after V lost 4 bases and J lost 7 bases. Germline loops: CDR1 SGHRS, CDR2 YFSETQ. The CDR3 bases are TGCGCCAGCAGCCCCCCCGGGAGGGGGGATCATACGCAGTATTTT. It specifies CASSPPGRGDHTQYF.